This TCR beta chain stems from a study of shared clonotypes between healthy human individuals. Study observations and caveats: Generation probabilities of non-shared clonotypes were lower (relative to those shared by all four donors). What rarefaction showed was incomplete sorted-subset sequencing despite large depth. Investigators collected only blood, and repertoires in tissues likely differ.

The CDR3 consists of 15 residues. Germline values: CDR1 SGHRS, CDR2 YFSETQ. Trimming pared 5 bases from V and 2 bases from J, leaving 14 bases between. For this clone: The antigen remains unidentified.

The repertoire was sequenced with immunoSEQ multiplex PCR; TCRdb's copy has only in-frame clones and lacks some. The sample holds 1,400,000 or so clones, approximately 98.5% seen once. The chain employs TRBV5-1 and TRBJ2-1; D might be TRBD2 (5 bases). This TCR derives from a young man in good health. The sample comprised naive CD4+ T cells sorted from blood. Specified subset: CD45RA+ positively selected. CDR3 amino acids: CASSWGAVTYNEQFF. Written as DNA, the CDR3 is TGCGCCAGCAGTTGGGGAGCGGTGACCTACAATGAGCAGTTCTTC. The complete variable domain, with remaining parts taken from reference TRBV5-1 and TRBJ2-1, reads KAGVTQTPRYLIKTRGQQVTLSCSPISGHRSVSWYQQTPGQGLQFLFEYFSETQRNKGNFPGRFSGRQFSNSRSEMNVSTLELGDSALYLCASSWGAVTYNEQFFGPGTRLTVL.